Listed below are T cell receptor beta chains from one sample, sequenced in a study of CD8 T cells in Susac syndrome. TCRdb re-called the immunoSEQ multiplex PCR reads through MiXCR, storing one row per CDR3 protein. The table shows about 180,000 distinct CDR3 sequences, with roughly 94% occurring only once. Material: CD4+ T cells from PBMCs. Source of these receptors: a human donor with Susac syndrome. CDR3s include the opening cysteine and the closing phenylalanine or tryptophan. D genes are given only for firm matches. Not all rows give a size; the values are once, few, many and, for expanded clones, a class.

j_call: TRBJ2-7; v_call: TRBV3-1; cdr3_length: 15; clone_size: -; d_call: TRBD2; cdr3_nt: TGTGCCAGCAGCCAACTCTTGCGGGGGGCCTACGAGCAGTACTTC; cdr3_aa: CASSQLLRGAYEQYF
j_call: TRBJ1-4; v_call: TRBV3-1; cdr3_length: 15; clone_size: -; d_call: -; cdr3_nt: TGTGCCAGCAGCCAAGAATGGGGGGCTAATGAAAAACTGTTTTTT; cdr3_aa: CASSQEWGANEKLFF
j_call: TRBJ1-2; v_call: TRBV12-3/TRBV12-4; cdr3_length: 12; clone_size: -; d_call: -; cdr3_nt: TGTGCCAGCCGCTATTCTAACTATGGCTACACCTTC; cdr3_aa: CASRYSNYGYTF
j_call: TRBJ1-2; v_call: TRBV12-3/TRBV12-4; cdr3_length: 13; clone_size: -; d_call: TRBD1; cdr3_nt: TGTGCCAGCAGTCCAACAGGGGTGAATGGCTACACCTTC; cdr3_aa: CASSPTGVNGYTF
j_call: TRBJ2-3; v_call: TRBV20-1; cdr3_length: 15; clone_size: once; d_call: TRBD2; cdr3_nt: TGCAGTGCTAGATCCCCTAGCGGGGGCACAGATACGCAGTATTTT; cdr3_aa: CSARSPSGGTDTQYF
j_call: TRBJ1-4; v_call: TRBV28; cdr3_length: 13; clone_size: -; d_call: TRBD1; cdr3_nt: TGTGCCAGCAGTCGAAGGGGGCGCGAAAAACTGTTTTTT; cdr3_aa: CASSRRGREKLFF
j_call: TRBJ1-5; v_call: TRBV20-1; cdr3_length: 14; clone_size: -; d_call: -; cdr3_nt: TGCAGTGCTAGTGGACAGTTTTTCGATCAGCCCCAGCATTTT; cdr3_aa: CSASGQFFDQPQHF
j_call: TRBJ2-7; v_call: TRBV18; cdr3_length: 16; clone_size: -; d_call: TRBD2; cdr3_nt: TGTGCCAGCTCACCACAGGCACTAGCGGTAGGAGGGGAGCAGTACTTC; cdr3_aa: CASSPQALAVGGEQYF
j_call: TRBJ2-5; v_call: TRBV20-1; cdr3_length: 14; clone_size: -; d_call: -; cdr3_nt: TGCAGTGCTAGAAAATTGGCCGGGGCCGTGACCCAGTACTTC; cdr3_aa: CSARKLAGAVTQYF
j_call: TRBJ1-1; v_call: TRBV29-1; cdr3_length: 13; clone_size: -; d_call: -; cdr3_nt: TGCAGCGTTGACGGATACTTGAACACTGAAGCTTTCTTT; cdr3_aa: CSVDGYLNTEAFF
j_call: TRBJ1-1; v_call: TRBV3-1; cdr3_length: 14; clone_size: -; d_call: -; cdr3_nt: TGTGCCAGCAGCTACCGGGATTTCATCGAAGGAGCTTTCTTT; cdr3_aa: CASSYRDFIEGAFF
j_call: TRBJ2-7; v_call: TRBV6-1; cdr3_length: 15; clone_size: -; d_call: -; cdr3_nt: TGTGCCAGCAGTGAAAACCGGGTACTAGTCTACGAGCAGTACTTC; cdr3_aa: CASSENRVLVYEQYF
j_call: TRBJ1-1; v_call: TRBV30; cdr3_length: 15; clone_size: -; d_call: TRBD1; cdr3_nt: TGTGCCTGGAGTGGACTCCGGACAGGGGACGCTGAAGCTTTCTTT; cdr3_aa: CAWSGLRTGDAEAFF
j_call: TRBJ1-1; v_call: TRBV7-7; cdr3_length: 13; clone_size: -; d_call: -; cdr3_nt: TGTGCTAGCAGCCAAGGTGAAGACACTGAAGCTTTCTTT; cdr3_aa: CASSQGEDTEAFF
j_call: TRBJ2-3; v_call: TRBV20-1; cdr3_length: 15; clone_size: -; d_call: TRBD2; cdr3_nt: TGCAGTGCTAGAGACCAGCGGGAGGGTCCAGATACGCAGTATTTT; cdr3_aa: CSARDQREGPDTQYF
j_call: TRBJ1-1; v_call: TRBV28; cdr3_length: 15; clone_size: -; d_call: -; cdr3_nt: TGTGCCAGCAGTTACCTACCACAGGGATGGGGTGAAGCTTTCTTT; cdr3_aa: CASSYLPQGWGEAFF
j_call: TRBJ2-2; v_call: TRBV5-6; cdr3_length: 15; clone_size: -; d_call: -; cdr3_nt: TGTGCCAGCAGCACCCCCCAGACTGGCGGAATGGAGCTGTTTTTT; cdr3_aa: CASSTPQTGGMELFF
j_call: TRBJ2-5; v_call: TRBV15; cdr3_length: 13; clone_size: -; d_call: -; cdr3_nt: TGTGCCACCAGCAGTATGTTGGGGGCAGGGCAGTACTTC; cdr3_aa: CATSSMLGAGQYF
j_call: TRBJ1-5; v_call: TRBV6-1; cdr3_length: 16; clone_size: -; d_call: TRBD1; cdr3_nt: TGTGCCAGCAGTCATCGGACAGGGGAAGGCAATCAGCCCCAGCATTTT; cdr3_aa: CASSHRTGEGNQPQHF
j_call: TRBJ1-2; v_call: TRBV6-1; cdr3_length: 15; clone_size: -; d_call: -; cdr3_nt: TGTGCCAGCAGTGAAGCATCGGCAGCTAACTATGGCTACACCTTC; cdr3_aa: CASSEASAANYGYTF
j_call: TRBJ2-5; v_call: TRBV18; cdr3_length: 19; clone_size: -; d_call: TRBD2; cdr3_nt: TGTGCCAGCTCACCACTTTCCACTAGCGGGTTACCACTTCAAGAGACCCAGTACTTC; cdr3_aa: CASSPLSTSGLPLQETQYF
j_call: TRBJ1-2; v_call: TRBV18; cdr3_length: 13; clone_size: -; d_call: -; cdr3_nt: TGTGCCAGCTCACCCCGAGACGCGGATGGCTACACCTTC; cdr3_aa: CASSPRDADGYTF
j_call: TRBJ2-1; v_call: TRBV18; cdr3_length: 15; clone_size: -; d_call: -; cdr3_nt: TGTGCCAGCTCACCACCGACTCGCGGGTCGGATGAGCAGTTCTTC; cdr3_aa: CASSPPTRGSDEQFF
j_call: TRBJ1-1; v_call: TRBV3-1; cdr3_length: 13; clone_size: once; d_call: TRBD1; cdr3_nt: TGTGCCAGCAGCGCGACAGGGGACACTGAAGCTTTCTTT; cdr3_aa: CASSATGDTEAFF